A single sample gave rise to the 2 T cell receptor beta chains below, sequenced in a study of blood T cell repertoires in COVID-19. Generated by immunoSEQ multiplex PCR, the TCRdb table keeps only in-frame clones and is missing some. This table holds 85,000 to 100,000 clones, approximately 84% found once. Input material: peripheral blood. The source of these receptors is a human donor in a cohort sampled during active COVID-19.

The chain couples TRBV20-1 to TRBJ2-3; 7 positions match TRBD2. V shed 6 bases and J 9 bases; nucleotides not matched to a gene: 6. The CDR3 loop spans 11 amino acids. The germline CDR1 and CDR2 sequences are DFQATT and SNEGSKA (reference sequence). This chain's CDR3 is CSARTSLTQYF. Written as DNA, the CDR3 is TGCAGTGCCAGGACTAGTTTAACGCAGTATTTT.

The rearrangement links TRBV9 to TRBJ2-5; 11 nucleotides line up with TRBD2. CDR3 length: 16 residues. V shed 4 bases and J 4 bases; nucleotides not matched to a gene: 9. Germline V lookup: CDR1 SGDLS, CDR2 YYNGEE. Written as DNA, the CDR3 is TGTGCCAGCAGCCCCCATAGCGGGGGGGCCGGAGAGACCCAGTACTTC. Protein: CASSPHSGGAGETQYF.